One and the same sample provided the 17 T cell receptor beta chains below, sequenced in a study of T cell responses to AZD1222 COVID-19 vaccine. Here immunoSEQ multiplex PCR was the method, and the copy in TCRdb shows in-frame clones only, minus some. The table lists hundreds of thousands of clones, about 93% of them singletons, with 0.9% to 1.1% in the top ten. This specimen consisted of peripheral blood, obtained on day 0 of MenACWY control vaccination. These receptors were collected from an adult in good health.

The V call is TRBV6-5, the J call TRBJ1-1; the match to TRBD1 covers 9 bases. The CDR3 loop spans 13 amino acids. The trim removed 0 bases at V and 10 bases at J, leaving 3 bases unmatched. Germline assignment: CDR1 MNHEY and CDR2 SVGAGI. The CDR3 DNA is TGTGCCAGCAGTTACTCCGGGACAGGGATAGCTTTCTTT. This translates into CASSYSGTGIAFF.

With respect to this clone: The sample has other DNA sequences that encode this CDR3 too. The rearrangement joins TRBV9 to TRBJ2-1; D unresolved. The germline V gene encodes CDR1 SGDLS and CDR2 YYNGEE. Trimming removed 0 bases from V and 4 bases from J, with 8 bases in between. This CDR3 has 14 residues. For the CDR3, the DNA is TGTGCCAGCAGCGTAGGAGACCGTTACAATGAGCAGTTCTTC. As protein: CASSVGDRYNEQFF.

The chain has TRBV10-3 and TRBJ2-1; 10 bases map to TRBD2. Per the germline V gene, CDR1 is ENHRY and CDR2 is SYGVKD. J lost 2 bases, V lost 6 bases, and 4 bases had no gene match. The CDR3 loop spans 15 amino acids. The CDR3 region is CAIRDSGGTYNEQFF. The CDR3 DNA sequence: TGTGCCATCAGGGATAGCGGGGGGACCTACAATGAGCAGTTCTTC.

This clone was detected only once. The chain links TRBV18 to TRBJ1-5; D might be TRBD1 (5 bases). The ends were cut back, 1 base at V and 9 bases at J, with 10 bases in the middle. Germline assignment: CDR1 KGHSH and CDR2 LQKENI. The CDR3 has 13 amino acids. CDR3 sequence (DNA): TGTGCCAGCTCACCACGGGGCATCGGGCCCCAGCATTTT. Its translation is CASSPRGIGPQHF. Full variable domain (missing parts from reference TRBV18 and TRBJ1-5): NAGVMQNPRHLVRRRGQEARLRCSPMKGHSHVYWYRQLPEEGLKFMVYLQKENIIDESGMPKERFSAEFPKEGPSILRIQQVVRGDSAAYFCASSPRGIGPQHFGDGTRLSIL.

J is TRBJ1-6 and V is TRBV2; 7 bases map to TRBD1. Looked up from germline, CDR1 is SNHLY and CDR2 is FYNNEI. This CDR3 spans 16 amino acids. Unmatched junction bases numbered 6, after V lost 7 bases and J lost 0 bases. This CDR3 reads CASKGARSSYNSPLHF. In nucleotides, the CDR3 is TGTGCCAGCAAGGGGGCCCGGAGCTCCTATAATTCACCCCTCCACTTT.

The chain is built from TRBV27 and TRBJ1-1; D call uncertain. The ends were cut back, 5 bases at V and 0 bases at J, with 13 bases in the middle. CDR1 and CDR2 from the germline V gene are MNHEY and SMNVEV (reference sequence). This CDR3 is built from 15 residues. This CDR3 is CASSVTRTMNTEAFF. In nucleotides, the CDR3 is TGTGCCAGCAGTGTGACACGTACGATGAACACTGAAGCTTTCTTT.

The chain combines TRBV10-3 with TRBJ2-5, with D maybe TRBD2 (6 bases). V was pared by 4 bases and J by 2 bases, with 11 bases between. Germline-derived CDR1 and CDR2 are ENHRY and SYGVKD. CDR3 length equals 14 residues. The CDR3 here is CAISGGVGQETQYF. CDR3 sequence (DNA): TGTGCCATCAGTGGGGGGGTCGGGCAAGAGACCCAGTACTTC.

In nucleotides, the CDR3 is TGTGCCAGCAGCTTAGCGCGGGGGTCCCACTACGAGCAGTACTTC. It translates to CASSLARGSHYEQYF. The V and J genes are TRBV7-6 and TRBJ2-7; 7 positions match TRBD2. Germline V lookup: CDR1 SGHVS, CDR2 FNYEAQ. V lost 0 bases, J lost 3 bases, and 5 bases stayed unmatched. CDR3 length: 15 residues.

The chain carries TRBV5-1 and TRBJ1-2; 9 bases align to TRBD1. CDR3 length: 14 residues. V trimming: 6 bases; J trimming: 4 bases; junction bases outside the gene matches: 7. CDR1 and CDR2 from the germline V gene are SGHRS and YFSETQ. CDR3 loop: CASKVPDRGYGYTF. The CDR3 DNA follows: TGCGCCAGCAAGGTTCCGGACAGGGGCTATGGCTACACCTTC.

The chain recombines TRBV25-1 with TRBJ2-7; no clear D gene. Germline-derived CDR1 and CDR2 are MGHDK and SYGVNS. The V gene lost 4 bases and the J gene lost 2 bases, with 6 bases spanning the gap. This CDR3 comprises 12 residues. For the CDR3, the DNA is TGTGCCAGCAGTGGCGAAACCTACGAGCAGTACTTC. Amino acids: CASSGETYEQYF.

CDR3 nucleotide sequence: TGTGCCAGCAGCTACTCCGGGACAGGGGGCACTGAAGCTTTCTTT. The encoded protein is CASSYSGTGGTEAFF. V usage is TRBV7-2 and J usage is TRBJ1-1, with TRBD1 identical over 11 bases. V was clipped by 4 bases and J by 4 bases; unmatched bases: 5. The CDR3 has 15 residues. The germline V gene encodes CDR1 SGHTA and CDR2 FQGNSA.

CDR3 sequence: CASSQLAGGVSEQFF. The CDR3 nucleotides read TGCGCCAGCAGCCAGCTAGCGGGGGGGGTTAGTGAGCAGTTCTTC. The chain has TRBV4-3 and TRBJ2-1; 12 positions agree with TRBD2. Germline CDR1 reads LGHNA; CDR2 reads YSLEER. V trimming: 3 bases; J trimming: 9 bases; junction bases outside the gene matches: 6. The CDR3 contains 15 residues.

CDR3 DNA sequence: TGTGCCAGTAGTCGGACAAGCGGGCTCCATAATTCACCCCTCCACTTT. Translating gives CASSRTSGLHNSPLHF. This rearrangement joins TRBV19 to TRBJ1-6; tentative D call: TRBD1 (5 bases). CDR1 and CDR2 (germline): LNHDA, SQIVND (reference sequence). The CDR3 totals 16 residues. V shed 5 bases and J shed 5 bases, with 16 bases lying between them.

The chain joins TRBV5-1 to TRBJ2-1; possibly TRBD1 or TRBD2 for D (5 bases each). Germline V gene sequence: CDR1 SGHRS, CDR2 YFSETQ. The CDR3 has 16 amino acids. V dropped 0 bases and J dropped 0 bases, with 10 bases sitting between them. CDR3 sequence (DNA): TGCGCCAGCAGCTTGGGTTGGGGGAGCTCCTACAATGAGCAGTTCTTC. This gives the protein CASSLGWGSSYNEQFF.

The chain recombines TRBV28 with TRBJ2-1, with 12 bases that match TRBD2. The J segment lost 2 bases and the V segment lost 1 base, leaving 0 bases of the junction unmatched. The V gene's germline CDR1 is MDHEN and CDR2 SYDVKM. This CDR3 is built from 16 residues. The CDR3 loop reads CASSLSSGGAYNEQFF. The CDR3 DNA follows: TGTGCCAGCAGTTTATCTAGCGGGGGGGCCTACAATGAGCAGTTCTTC.

The chain uses TRBV19 and TRBJ2-5; no clear D gene. Between the trimmed V and J ends, which lost 1 base and 5 bases, there was a span of 20 bases. This CDR3 spans 17 amino acids. Germline V gives CDR1 LNHDA, CDR2 SQIVND (reference sequence). CDR3 coding DNA: TGTGCCAGTAGTATAGGATTCTCCAGCCCGAACCGGGAGACCCAGTACTTC. It specifies CASSIGFSSPNRETQYF.

This chain links TRBV3-1 (or the pseudogene TRBV3-2) with TRBJ1-1, with TRBD1 identical over 8 bases. The CDR3 has 14 amino acids. V shed 1 base and J 6 bases; nucleotides not matched to a gene: 4. Germline V gene data show CDR1 as LGHDT and CDR2 as YNNKEL (reference sequence). In nucleotides, the CDR3 is TGTGCCAGCAGCCAAGCCAGGGGGCGCTCTGAAGCTTTCTTT. Residues: CASSQARGRSEAFF.